The next 8 T cell receptor beta chains were all read from a single sample in a study of blood T cell repertoires in COVID-19. Data came from immunoSEQ multiplex PCR; TCRdb stores just in-frame clones and leaves some out. The sample shows 200,000 to 250,000 clones, more than 80% of them seen only once. The specimen sequenced was PBMCs or T cells enriched from blood (not recorded which). These receptor sequences come from a man aged 60-69 years who had recovered from COVID-19.

The chain joins TRBV6-1 to TRBJ1-2; a possible D gene is TRBD1 (6 bases). The CDR3 covers 14 residues. In germline, CDR1 is MNHNS, CDR2 SASEGT. With 3 bases removed from V and 8 bases from J, the gap between germline ends came to 16 bases. In DNA form, the CDR3 reads TGTGCCAGCAGTGACCACCAGGGGCTCGGGGGCTACACCTTC. Translating it yields CASSDHQGLGGYTF.

This clone has only a few counts. The chain uses TRBV6-5 and TRBJ1-4, with D possibly matching TRBD1 (6 bases). Trimming left V 3 bases short and J 12 bases short, with 23 bases between. The CDR3 runs 16 residues. Germline V gene data show CDR1 as MNHEY and CDR2 as SVGAGI. CDR3 bases: TGTGCCAGCAGTTATAGGGGACACGGAGCGAATCGTGAACTGTTTTTT. Amino acids: CASSYRGHGANRELFF.

The chain combines TRBV3-1 (or the pseudogene TRBV3-2) with TRBJ1-3; D gene unclear. The V end lost 1 base, the J end lost 1 base, and 5 bases lay between the germline ends. Germline V gene data show CDR1 as LGHDT and CDR2 as YNNKEL (reference sequence). The CDR3 is 14 amino acids. The CDR3 loop is CASSQAQSGNTIYF. CDR3 DNA sequence: TGTGCCAGCAGCCAAGCACAATCTGGAAACACCATATATTTT.

V gene TRBV6-1 combines with J gene TRBJ2-2, with a possible D match to TRBD2 (6 bases). This CDR3 contains 16 residues. With 0 bases removed from V and 6 bases from J, the gap between germline ends came to 14 bases. Germline loops: CDR1 MNHNS, CDR2 SASEGT. The DNA of the CDR3 is TGTGCCAGCAGTGAAGCAAGGCAGGGAGGCGCCGGGGAGCTGTTTTTT. This codes for CASSEARQGGAGELFF.

The gene calls are TRBV20-1 and TRBJ2-3; TRBD2 aligns across 13 bases. The CDR3 is made up of 16 amino acids. Germline lookup yields CDR1 DFQATT and CDR2 SNEGSKA (reference sequence). Germline trimming cut 3 bases from V and 1 base from J; bases unmatched to any gene: 4. The CDR3 nucleotides are TGCAGTGCTAGTCAACTAGCGGGGGGGGGCACAGATACGCAGTATTTT. Translated: CSASQLAGGGTDTQYF.

This clone appeared a few times. The V and J genes are TRBV19 and TRBJ2-2; no definite D call. V lost 3 bases and J lost 6, with 8 bases in between. Germline values: CDR1 LNHDA, CDR2 SQIVND (reference sequence). The CDR3 loop spans 13 amino acids. CDR3 nucleotides: TGTGCCAGTAGTATTCAGCAGGCCGGGGAGCTGTTTTTT. Encoded protein: CASSIQQAGELFF.

About this clone itself: At the DNA level, this CDR3 is encoded by other sequences in the same sample as well. The chain carries TRBV7-9 and TRBJ1-1; D is possibly TRBD1 (6 bases). CDR3 length: 14 residues. Trimming shortened V by 1 base and J by 4 bases, and 10 bases separated the two germline ends. Germline CDR1 SEHNR, CDR2 FQNEAQ (reference sequence). The CDR3 bases are TGTGCCAGCAGCTTAGGTGGCAGGGGCACTGAAGCTTTCTTT. Translating gives CASSLGGRGTEAFF.

This chain joins TRBV27 and TRBJ2-7, with TRBD1 matching over 11 bases. CDR3 length: 14 amino acids. Germline V gives CDR1 MNHEY, CDR2 SMNVEV (reference sequence). V shed 5 bases, J shed 7 bases, and the junction held 7 bases outside the gene matches. DNA for the CDR3: TGTGCCAGCAGTGCCGGGACAGGGGGGAATGAGCAGTACTTC. Its translation is CASSAGTGGNEQYF.